The 20 T cell receptor beta chains given below trace back to one sample, sequenced in a study of blood T cell repertoires in COVID-19. Clones were read by immunoSEQ multiplex PCR, and TCRdb kept only the in-frame ones, dropping some. The sample records hundreds of thousands of clones, 85% being singletons. The specimen sequenced was peripheral blood. All receptors derive from a human donor in a cohort sampled during active COVID-19.

This clone was seen a single time. The genes are TRBV5-6 and TRBJ1-1; no clear D gene. Trimming took 0 bases from V and 7 from J, leaving 7 bases between them. Germline lookup yields CDR1 SGHDT and CDR2 YYEEEE. CDR3 length: 12 amino acids. The CDR3 region has the DNA TGTGCCAGCAGCTTGGCCGGAGGTGAAGCTTTCTTT. It encodes CASSLAGGEAFF.

The chain employs TRBV5-1 and TRBJ1-1; D is undetermined. The V end was cut by 0 bases, the J end by 5 bases, with 8 bases between. Germline CDR1 and CDR2: SGHRS and YFSETQ. This CDR3 contains 13 residues. The CDR3 sequence is CASSLALQTEAFF. As DNA, the CDR3 is TGCGCCAGCAGCTTGGCCTTACAGACTGAAGCTTTCTTT.

V gene TRBV5-1 combines with J gene TRBJ2-7; 9 positions match TRBD2. The CDR3 runs to 15 residues. Trimming cost V 2 bases and J 3 bases; bases outside gene matches: 6. Germline CDR1 reads SGHRS; CDR2 reads YFSETQ. The CDR3 bases are TGCGCCAGCAGCTTAGGTAGCGGGAGACTCTACGAGCAGTACTTC. It yields the protein CASSLGSGRLYEQYF. The whole variable domain, filled in from reference TRBV5-1 and TRBJ2-7, reads KAGVTQTPRYLIKTRGQQVTLSCSPISGHRSVSWYQQTPGQGLQFLFEYFSETQRNKGNFPGRFSGRQFSNSRSEMNVSTLELGDSALYLCASSLGSGRLYEQYFGPGTRLTVT.

The table lists this clone with many counts. V usage is TRBV10-3 and J usage is TRBJ2-1, with D maybe TRBD2 (5 bases). Germline V gene sequence: CDR1 ENHRY, CDR2 SYGVKD. Trimming cost V 6 bases and J 0 bases, with 9 bases left between them. The CDR3 runs to 14 residues. The CDR3 DNA reads as TGTGCCATCAGCCGGGATACCTCCTACAATGAGCAGTTCTTC. It encodes CAISRDTSYNEQFF.

In DNA, the CDR3 is TGTGCCAGCAGCAATCGACAGGGGGCGTATGAGCAGTTCTTC. Translation gives CASSNRQGAYEQFF. The chain has TRBV5-4 and TRBJ2-1; 10 nucleotides agree with TRBD1. This CDR3 is built from 14 residues. Germline values: CDR1 SGHNT, CDR2 YYREEE (reference sequence). The V gene end was trimmed by 4 bases and the J gene end by 8 bases; junction bases not matched to a gene: 6.

The gene calls are TRBV19 and TRBJ2-4, with D tentatively TRBD1 (5 bases). Germline loops: CDR1 LNHDA, CDR2 SQIVND (reference sequence). The length of the CDR3 is 14 residues. The V end was cut by 5 bases, the J end by 0 bases, with 8 bases between. The CDR3 spells CASSGALAKNIQYF. As DNA, the CDR3 is TGTGCCAGTAGTGGGGCGTTAGCCAAAAACATTCAGTACTTC.

V and J are TRBV7-9 and TRBJ1-2, with D hard to call. CDR1 is SEHNR, CDR2 FQNEAQ, per germline (reference sequence). The V end was cut by 8 bases, the J end by 0 bases, with 10 bases between. This CDR3 region has 13 residues. This CDR3 reads CASEGDSNYGYTF. In DNA, the CDR3 is TGTGCCAGCGAGGGCGATTCTAACTATGGCTACACCTTC.

The chain joins TRBV27 to TRBJ2-3; 7 bases fit TRBD2. There are 16 residues in the CDR3. J was trimmed by 1 base and V by 5 bases; bases with no gene match: 9. Germline CDR1 is MNHEY and CDR2 is SMNVEV (reference sequence). CDR3 in DNA: TGTGCCAGCAGTCCCCGGGGAGGGCGGGGCACAGATACGCAGTATTTT. Translating it yields CASSPRGGRGTDTQYF.

V usage is TRBV19 and J usage is TRBJ1-4; D ambiguous. This CDR3 spans 16 amino acids. Trimming took off 5 bases at V and 0 bases at J, with 13 bases between the two ends. The germline V gene encodes CDR1 LNHDA and CDR2 SQIVND (reference sequence). The CDR3 sequence: CASSLAGTATNEKLFF. In nucleotides, the CDR3 is TGTGCCAGTAGTCTCGCAGGAACTGCAACTAATGAAAAACTGTTTTTT.

J is TRBJ2-5 and V is TRBV7-2; D unresolved. The V end was cut by 3 bases, the J end by 1 base, with 15 bases between. Germline V gene sequence: CDR1 SGHTA, CDR2 FQGNSA. The CDR3 has 16 residues. In DNA form, the CDR3 reads TGTGCCAGCAGCTTCACCGCACTTAGCCCCCAAGAGACCCAGTACTTC. Protein product: CASSFTALSPQETQYF.

The chain combines TRBV7-3 with TRBJ2-4, with a weak D call TRBD2 (5 bases). Germline assignment: CDR1 SGHTA and CDR2 FQGTGA. The CDR3 is 14 residues long. The ends were cut back, 0 bases at V and 6 bases at J, with 9 bases in the middle. CDR3 DNA sequence: TGTGCCAGCAGCTTAACTGCAGAGGGAAACATTCAGTACTTC. Translation: CASSLTAEGNIQYF.

The chain combines TRBV2 with TRBJ2-3; D perhaps matches TRBD2 (5 bases). V was cut by 8 bases and J by 5 bases, with 14 bases left in between. CDR1 is SNHLY and CDR2 is FYNNEI in the germline V gene. The CDR3 covers 13 residues. CDR3 in amino acids: CASREGFGDTQYF. The DNA of the CDR3 is TGTGCCAGCCGGGAAGGGTTCGGAGATACGCAGTATTTT. The full variable domain, rest sourced from reference TRBV2 and TRBJ2-3, is EPEVTQTPSHQVTQMGQEVILRCVPISNHLYFYWYRQILGQKVEFLVSFYNNEISEKSEIFDDQFSVERPDGSNFTLKIRSTKLEDSAMYFCASREGFGDTQYFGPGTRLTVL.

The genes are TRBV12-3 or TRBV12-4 and TRBJ2-1, with 7 bases that match TRBD2. The V segment lost 3 bases and the J segment 8 bases; nucleotides outside the gene matches: 4. The CDR3 spans 13 residues. The CDR3 coding sequence is TGTGCCAGCAGTTTGCGGGAGATCGATGAGCAGTTCTTC. Translation gives CASSLREIDEQFF.

This clone came up a few times. This rearrangement joins TRBV2 to TRBJ1-2, with 10 bases fitting TRBD1. The V gene end was trimmed by 6 bases and the J gene end by 8 bases; junction bases not matched to a gene: 3. This CDR3 comprises 12 residues. Germline CDR1 SNHLY, CDR2 FYNNEI. CDR3 in DNA: TGTGCCAGCAGAGGGGACAGGGGAGGCTACACCTTC. This codes for CASRGDRGGYTF.

The chain joins TRBV7-9 to TRBJ2-6, with a tentative D call TRBD1 (6 bases). Trimming shortened V by 7 bases and J by 2 bases, and 18 bases separated the two germline ends. From germline, CDR1 is SEHNR and CDR2 FQNEAQ (reference sequence). The CDR3 runs 17 residues. CDR3 protein: CASTDRPLGTGANVLTF. CDR3 DNA: TGTGCCAGCACCGACAGGCCCCTTGGGACTGGGGCCAACGTCCTGACTTTC.

The gene calls are TRBV28 and TRBJ2-2; 8 nucleotides match TRBD2. Germline V gives CDR1 MDHEN, CDR2 SYDVKM. The CDR3 is made up of 19 amino acids. With V trimmed by 2 bases and J by 6 bases, 17 bases remained unmatched. In DNA, the CDR3 is TGTGCCAGCAGTTTAAGTCGCTATGGTCAGCGGGAGTTTTCCGGGGAGCTGTTTTTT. Translated, it gives CASSLSRYGQREFSGELFF.

The V and J genes are TRBV23-1 and TRBJ2-3, with TRBD1 as a possible D gene (6 bases). TRBV23-1 is flagged as an ORF with uncertain function. Trimming took 0 bases from V and 5 from J, leaving 15 bases between them. This CDR3 is built from 16 residues. For the CDR3, the DNA is TGCGCCAGCAGTCAATCCGGACAGATAAACCGAGATACGCAGTATTTT. Protein product: CASSQSGQINRDTQYF.

The rearrangement uses TRBV5-1 and TRBJ1-1; no clear D gene. The CDR3 sequence is 15 residues long. V was shortened by 6 bases and J by 2 bases, with 17 bases between the two germline ends. Germline lookup yields CDR1 SGHRS and CDR2 YFSETQ. The CDR3 region is CASKNWQAPNTEAFF. The CDR3 DNA reads as TGCGCCAGCAAAAATTGGCAGGCCCCTAACACTGAAGCTTTCTTT.

The rearrangement links TRBV2 to TRBJ1-4; 7 positions match TRBD1. CDR1 is SNHLY, CDR2 FYNNEI, per germline. With V trimmed by 4 bases and J by 7 bases, 12 bases remained unmatched. The CDR3 contains 16 residues. This CDR3 reads CASSGGRGPGGEKLFF. CDR3 coding DNA: TGTGCCAGCAGTGGAGGTCGCGGGCCAGGGGGTGAAAAACTGTTTTTT. Drawing the rest from reference TRBV2 and TRBJ1-4, the complete variable domain is EPEVTQTPSHQVTQMGQEVILRCVPISNHLYFYWYRQILGQKVEFLVSFYNNEISEKSEIFDDQFSVERPDGSNFTLKIRSTKLEDSAMYFCASSGGRGPGGEKLFFGSGTQLSVL.

In DNA, the CDR3 is TGTGCCAGCAGCTTAGGGCAGGGAAACACCATATATTTT. This codes for CASSLGQGNTIYF. The chain links TRBV7-2 to TRBJ1-3; D ambiguous. CDR1 and CDR2 (germline): SGHTA, FQGNSA. V shed 1 base and J shed 4 bases, with 5 bases lying between them. The CDR3 length is 13 residues.